The sequence of this T cell receptor (beta chain) was determined in a study of T cell responses to AZD1222 COVID-19 vaccine. General study results and limits: Only 5 or 6 people who got AZD1222 tested seropositive at baseline. Two AZD1222 doses significantly raised spike-specific TCR breadth and depth over controls. Clonal diversity was possibly underestimated; the donors were predominantly white British and more often female.

The CDR3 is made up of 17 amino acids. The germline gives CDR1 LGHNA, CDR2 YSLEER. V was pared by 0 bases and J by 0 bases, with 12 bases between. Points on this clone: Its target is unknown.

Pooling covered second doses at about 4 or about 12 weeks. Profiling relied on immunoSEQ multiplex PCR, and the TCRdb table lists in-frame clones only, not all of them. This table has 70,000 to 75,000 clones, about 85% appearing once. The sample here was peripheral blood, taken 28 days after the second AZD1222 dose. The sequence was obtained from an adult who received the AZD1222 COVID-19 vaccine. This sequence joins TRBV4-3 and TRBJ1-3, with D unclear. CDR3: CASSQEGPGYSGNTIYF. DNA for the CDR3: TGCGCCAGCAGCCAAGAAGGTCCAGGCTACTCTGGAAACACCATATATTTT.